Listed below are T cell receptor beta chains from one sample, sequenced in a study of PD-1 blockade in classical Hodgkin lymphoma. Repertoires were generated with immunoSEQ multiplex PCR, while TCRdb's copy carries only in-frame clones and drops some. The sample consists of about 16,000 clones, 92% of them appearing once. Sequences were obtained from CD4+ T cells from blood. The receptors were gathered from a human donor with classical Hodgkin lymphoma. CDR3s include the opening cysteine and the closing phenylalanine or tryptophan. D genes are given only for firm matches. A clone size is listed for some rows: how often the clone was seen (once, few, many), or a class if it is expanded.

j_gene: TRBJ1-1
d_gene: .
v_gene: TRBV2
abundance: .
CDR3nt: TGTGCCAGCAGCTACACGCCAGGCCTAGCTTTCTTT
CDR3aa: CASSYTPGLAFF

j_gene: TRBJ2-7
d_gene: TRBD2
v_gene: TRBV29-1
abundance: .
CDR3nt: TGCAGCGTTGAATTAGTGGCTAGCGGGACCTACGAGCAGTACTTC
CDR3aa: CSVELVASGTYEQYF

j_gene: TRBJ1-2
d_gene: .
v_gene: TRBV27
abundance: once
CDR3nt: TGTGCCAGCAGCCTGGAGGGGGTGGATGGCTACACCTTC
CDR3aa: CASSLEGVDGYTF

j_gene: TRBJ2-1
d_gene: TRBD2
v_gene: TRBV5-5
abundance: .
CDR3nt: TGTGCCAGCAGCGTTCGACTAGCGGGAGCGAATGAGCAGTTCTTC
CDR3aa: CASSVRLAGANEQFF

j_gene: TRBJ1-2
d_gene: .
v_gene: TRBV7-9
abundance: .
CDR3nt: TGTGCCAGCAGCTTAGGAAATGGCTACACCTTC
CDR3aa: CASSLGNGYTF

j_gene: TRBJ1-1
d_gene: .
v_gene: TRBV19
abundance: .
CDR3nt: TGTGCCAGTAGTCAGGCTCAGGGGACTGAAGCTTTCTTT
CDR3aa: CASSQAQGTEAFF

j_gene: TRBJ2-7
d_gene: .
v_gene: TRBV5-1
abundance: .
CDR3nt: TGCGCCAGCAGCTTGGGCCGACACTACGAGCAGTACTTC
CDR3aa: CASSLGRHYEQYF

j_gene: TRBJ1-1
d_gene: .
v_gene: TRBV7-3
abundance: .
CDR3nt: TGTGCCAGCAGCTCAGCAGTGAACACTGAAGCTTTCTTT
CDR3aa: CASSSAVNTEAFF

j_gene: TRBJ1-5
d_gene: .
v_gene: TRBV4-2
abundance: .
CDR3nt: TGTGCCAGCAGCCAAGAGAGGAACAATCAGCCCCAGCATTTT
CDR3aa: CASSQERNNQPQHF

j_gene: TRBJ1-1
d_gene: .
v_gene: TRBV15
abundance: .
CDR3nt: TGTGCCACCAGCAGAGCGGGGACCGCGGGGACTGAAGCTTTCTTT
CDR3aa: CATSRAGTAGTEAFF

j_gene: TRBJ2-3
d_gene: .
v_gene: TRBV19
abundance: .
CDR3nt: TGTGCCAGTAGTATGAACACAGATACGCAGTATTTT
CDR3aa: CASSMNTDTQYF

j_gene: TRBJ1-5
d_gene: .
v_gene: TRBV14
abundance: few
CDR3nt: TGTGCCAGCAGCCCCGACACAATGAATCAGCCCCAGCATTTT
CDR3aa: CASSPDTMNQPQHF

j_gene: TRBJ1-4
d_gene: TRBD1
v_gene: TRBV30
abundance: .
CDR3nt: TGTGCCTGGAGTTCTCAAGGGGGCGGAAAACTGTTTTTT
CDR3aa: CAWSSQGGGKLFF

j_gene: TRBJ1-3
d_gene: .
v_gene: TRBV18
abundance: .
CDR3nt: TGTGCCAGCCGAAGGGTAGGCGGAAACACCATATATTTT
CDR3aa: CASRRVGGNTIYF

j_gene: TRBJ2-1
d_gene: .
v_gene: TRBV9
abundance: .
CDR3nt: TGTGCCAGCAGCGCACTAGGCCTTGAGCAGTTCTTC
CDR3aa: CASSALGLEQFF

j_gene: TRBJ1-3
d_gene: .
v_gene: TRBV15
abundance: .
CDR3nt: TGTGCCACCAGCAGAGTGCTTATGGGCCCCTCTGGAAACACCATATATTTT
CDR3aa: CATSRVLMGPSGNTIYF

j_gene: TRBJ2-1
d_gene: .
v_gene: TRBV27
abundance: .
CDR3nt: TGTGCCAGCAGTTTAGGAGCGTCTTTTGATGAGCAGTTCTTC
CDR3aa: CASSLGASFDEQFF

j_gene: TRBJ1-3
d_gene: .
v_gene: TRBV4-2
abundance: .
CDR3nt: TGTGCCAGCAGCCAAGAGGGCAGTACTGGAAACACCATATATTTT
CDR3aa: CASSQEGSTGNTIYF

j_gene: TRBJ1-4
d_gene: TRBD1
v_gene: TRBV5-1
abundance: .
CDR3nt: TGCGCCAGCAGCTCGGGACAGGGCAGGAGGAATGAAAAACTGTTTTTT
CDR3aa: CASSSGQGRRNEKLFF

j_gene: TRBJ2-2
d_gene: TRBD2
v_gene: TRBV4-1
abundance: .
CDR3nt: TGCGCCAGCAGCCGATTTAAAGCGGGGCCGAACACCGGGGAGCTGTTTTTT
CDR3aa: CASSRFKAGPNTGELFF

j_gene: TRBJ2-2
d_gene: TRBD1
v_gene: TRBV13
abundance: .
CDR3nt: TGTGCCAGCAGCTACAGGGGGAGGAACACCGGGGAGCTGTTTTTT
CDR3aa: CASSYRGRNTGELFF

j_gene: TRBJ1-4
d_gene: TRBD1
v_gene: TRBV28
abundance: .
CDR3nt: TGTGCCAGCAGTGACGACAGGGTTAAACTGTTTTTT
CDR3aa: CASSDDRVKLFF

j_gene: TRBJ1-1
d_gene: TRBD1
v_gene: TRBV9
abundance: few
CDR3nt: TGTGCCAGCAGCGTAGAAGCGAAAACAGGGGCAACTGAAGCTTTCTTT
CDR3aa: CASSVEAKTGATEAFF

j_gene: TRBJ1-4
d_gene: .
v_gene: TRBV5-1
abundance: .
CDR3nt: TGCGCCAGCAGCTTTCAAGGGCTGAAGGGAAATGAAAAACTGTTTTTT
CDR3aa: CASSFQGLKGNEKLFF

j_gene: TRBJ2-1
d_gene: .
v_gene: TRBV10-2
abundance: .
CDR3nt: TGCGCCAGCAACCAGTTGAGCTCCTACAATGAGCAGTTCTTC
CDR3aa: CASNQLSSYNEQFF

j_gene: TRBJ1-2
d_gene: TRBD1
v_gene: TRBV7-2
abundance: .
CDR3nt: TGTGCCAGCAGTTTGCGACAGGGTGGGTCCTATGGCTACACCTTC
CDR3aa: CASSLRQGGSYGYTF

j_gene: TRBJ1-3
d_gene: .
v_gene: TRBV28
abundance: once
CDR3nt: TGTGCCAGCACGACAGGAAACACCATATATTTT
CDR3aa: CASTTGNTIYF

j_gene: TRBJ2-1
d_gene: .
v_gene: TRBV19
abundance: .
CDR3nt: TGTGCCAGTAAAGAGGGCGGAGGGCCGGGGAATGAGCAGTTCTTC
CDR3aa: CASKEGGGPGNEQFF

j_gene: TRBJ2-5
d_gene: .
v_gene: TRBV5-4
abundance: .
CDR3nt: TGTGCCAGCAGCCGCGGTGAGACCCAGTACTTC
CDR3aa: CASSRGETQYF

j_gene: TRBJ2-3
d_gene: .
v_gene: TRBV29-1
abundance: .
CDR3nt: TGCAGCGTTGAGGGCAGGGCCACAGATACGCAGTATTTT
CDR3aa: CSVEGRATDTQYF

j_gene: TRBJ1-1
d_gene: .
v_gene: TRBV30
abundance: once
CDR3nt: TGTGCCTGGAGTGGATCCCGATGGGGGCCATCGAACACTGAAGCTTTCTTT
CDR3aa: CAWSGSRWGPSNTEAFF

j_gene: TRBJ2-5
d_gene: .
v_gene: TRBV28
abundance: .
CDR3nt: TGTGCCAGCAGTGACTCCGGGACAGAGACCCAGTACTTC
CDR3aa: CASSDSGTETQYF

j_gene: TRBJ1-5
d_gene: TRBD1
v_gene: TRBV29-1
abundance: once
CDR3nt: TGCAGCGTTACAGGGGGTAGCAATCAGCCCCAGCATTTT
CDR3aa: CSVTGGSNQPQHF

j_gene: TRBJ2-2
d_gene: .
v_gene: TRBV30
abundance: once
CDR3nt: TGTGCCTGGAGTTCCTCTGGGGCCGGGGAGCTGTTTTTT
CDR3aa: CAWSSSGAGELFF

j_gene: TRBJ2-5
d_gene: .
v_gene: TRBV5-5
abundance: .
CDR3nt: TGTGCCAGCAGCACCGAGGCTAAGTCGGTGACCCAGTACTTC
CDR3aa: CASSTEAKSVTQYF

j_gene: TRBJ1-2
d_gene: .
v_gene: TRBV25-1
abundance: .
CDR3nt: TGTGCCAGCAGTGAATCGGAGGACTGGGGTTCAAACTATGGCTACACCTTC
CDR3aa: CASSESEDWGSNYGYTF

j_gene: TRBJ1-3
d_gene: .
v_gene: TRBV7-2
abundance: once
CDR3nt: TGTGCCAGCAGCTTACAGGGGATTGGAAACACCATATATTTT
CDR3aa: CASSLQGIGNTIYF

j_gene: TRBJ1-1
d_gene: .
v_gene: TRBV11-2
abundance: .
CDR3nt: TGTGCCAGCAGCATAAACACTGAAGCTTTCTTT
CDR3aa: CASSINTEAFF

j_gene: TRBJ1-5
d_gene: .
v_gene: TRBV28
abundance: .
CDR3nt: TGTGCCAGCAGTTTACAGGGGAGAGGCAATCAGCCCCAGCATTTT
CDR3aa: CASSLQGRGNQPQHF

j_gene: TRBJ1-5
d_gene: .
v_gene: TRBV2
abundance: .
CDR3nt: TGTGCCAGCAGTTCGTTTTCAGGGATGCGGCAGCCCCAGCATTTT
CDR3aa: CASSSFSGMRQPQHF

j_gene: TRBJ1-5
d_gene: .
v_gene: TRBV28
abundance: .
CDR3nt: TGTGCCAGCAGTTTTCGAGGCAGGGGCAATCAGCCCCAGCATTTT
CDR3aa: CASSFRGRGNQPQHF

j_gene: TRBJ1-1
d_gene: .
v_gene: TRBV30
abundance: few
CDR3nt: TGTGCCTGGAGTGTACGGGGACCTTTGAACACTGAAGCTTTCTTT
CDR3aa: CAWSVRGPLNTEAFF

j_gene: TRBJ2-7
d_gene: TRBD2
v_gene: TRBV9
abundance: .
CDR3nt: TGTGCCAGCAGTGTTGGGACTAGCGGTTACGAGCAGTACTTC
CDR3aa: CASSVGTSGYEQYF

j_gene: TRBJ2-2
d_gene: TRBD2
v_gene: TRBV7-3
abundance: .
CDR3nt: TGTGCCAGCGGCACCCTAGCGGGAGGGGCCGGGGAGCTGTTTTTT
CDR3aa: CASGTLAGGAGELFF

j_gene: TRBJ2-7
d_gene: .
v_gene: TRBV6-5
abundance: .
CDR3nt: TGTGCCAGCAGTTACAGGGAGTACTACGAGCAGTACTTC
CDR3aa: CASSYREYYEQYF

j_gene: TRBJ2-2
d_gene: TRBD1
v_gene: TRBV5-1
abundance: .
CDR3nt: TGCGCCAGCACGCAGACAGGGGGCTCCCTCGCGAACACCGGGGAGCTGTTTTTT
CDR3aa: CASTQTGGSLANTGELFF

j_gene: TRBJ1-2
d_gene: .
v_gene: TRBV7-8
abundance: .
CDR3nt: TGTGCCAGCAGCTTAGAGAGGACAGTACCTATGCGGGGCTACACCTTC
CDR3aa: CASSLERTVPMRGYTF

j_gene: TRBJ2-3
d_gene: .
v_gene: TRBV6-5
abundance: .
CDR3nt: TGTGCCAGTGGGACACAGGATACGCAGTATTTT
CDR3aa: CASGTQDTQYF

j_gene: TRBJ2-1
d_gene: .
v_gene: TRBV28
abundance: .
CDR3nt: TGTGCCAGCAGTTTAGGCCGCTACAATGAGCAGTTCTTC
CDR3aa: CASSLGRYNEQFF

j_gene: TRBJ1-2
d_gene: .
v_gene: TRBV6-5
abundance: .
CDR3nt: TGTGCCAGCAGTTACTTCGGCAGGATTGGCTACACCTTC
CDR3aa: CASSYFGRIGYTF

j_gene: TRBJ2-2
d_gene: .
v_gene: TRBV15
abundance: .
CDR3nt: TGTGCCACCAGTTTTATTGGGGGTAACACCGGGGAGCTGTTTTTT
CDR3aa: CATSFIGGNTGELFF

j_gene: TRBJ2-2
d_gene: TRBD2
v_gene: TRBV10-3
abundance: .
CDR3nt: TGTGCCATCAGTGAAATTAGCGGGAGGGCCGCGGGGGAGCTGTTTTTT
CDR3aa: CAISEISGRAAGELFF

j_gene: TRBJ1-5
d_gene: .
v_gene: TRBV18
abundance: .
CDR3nt: TGTGCCAGCTCACCGGGGGGGGGCAATCAGCCCCAGCATTTT
CDR3aa: CASSPGGGNQPQHF

j_gene: TRBJ1-2
d_gene: .
v_gene: TRBV30
abundance: .
CDR3nt: TGTGCCACGTCCCGGGACAACTATGGCTACACCTTC
CDR3aa: CATSRDNYGYTF

j_gene: TRBJ2-1
d_gene: TRBD2
v_gene: TRBV7-9
abundance: once
CDR3nt: TGTGCCAGCAGCTTAGTACCCCCCCTGGGACTAGCGGGAGGCAATGAGCAGTTCTTC
CDR3aa: CASSLVPPLGLAGGNEQFF

j_gene: TRBJ2-2
d_gene: .
v_gene: TRBV12-5
abundance: .
CDR3nt: TGTGCTAGTGGTAACGGGGTAGGGACCGGGGAGCTGTTTTTT
CDR3aa: CASGNGVGTGELFF